The 20 T cell receptor beta chains presented below share a single source sample, sequenced in a study of cytotoxic CD8 clonotypes in ibrutinib-treated CLL. The protocol was immunoSEQ multiplex PCR, while the TCRdb copy is restricted to in-frame clones and leaves out a portion. The table has about 130,000 clones, approximately 83% seen once. The sequencing used PBMCs, collected after 24 months of ibrutinib treatment. Receptor source: a human donor with chronic lymphocytic leukemia.

This clone was counted a few times. V is TRBV4-2 and J is TRBJ2-2; no reliable D call. Germline lookup yields CDR1 LGHNA and CDR2 YNFKEQ. V was shortened by 4 bases and J by 3 bases, with 6 bases between the two germline ends. The CDR3 contains 13 residues. CDR3 protein: CASSPSYTGELFF. The CDR3 DNA reads TGTGCCAGCAGCCCCTCGTACACCGGGGAGCTGTTTTTT.

The chain employs TRBV9 and TRBJ2-7, with D tentatively TRBD1 (6 bases). V gave up 0 bases and J gave up 2 bases, with 15 bases separating them. The CDR3 length is 16 residues. Germline CDR1 SGDLS, CDR2 YYNGEE. CDR3 loop: CASSVGTHRDPYEQYF. CDR3 in DNA: TGTGCCAGCAGCGTAGGGACCCACAGGGACCCCTACGAGCAGTACTTC.

The rearrangement joins TRBV29-1 to TRBJ2-5; D remains ambiguous. This CDR3 region has 15 residues. V dropped 2 bases and J dropped 2 bases, with 15 bases sitting between them. Germline lookup yields CDR1 SQVTM and CDR2 ANQGSEA. The CDR3 loop is CSVEKGSLVQETQYF. Here the CDR3 DNA reads TGCAGCGTTGAAAAGGGTAGTCTAGTTCAAGAGACCCAGTACTTC.

Points on this clone: Its ends do not fully match the called genes, so a read error is possible. The chain couples TRBV7-2 to TRBJ2-3; no reliable D call. Germline-derived CDR1 and CDR2 are SGHTA and FQGNSA. This CDR3 has 11 residues. CDR3 nucleotide sequence: TGTGCCAGCAGCACGTATAATGCGATCGATTTT. Amino acids: CASSTYNAIDF.

This clone was picked up a small number of times. This chain joins TRBV29-1 and TRBJ2-1, with 7 nucleotides matching TRBD2. V dropped 3 bases and J dropped 4; count of bases not matched to a gene: 12. Germline V lookup: CDR1 SQVTM, CDR2 ANQGSEA. The CDR3 consists of 16 residues. The CDR3 region is CSVDGGRAFLYNEQFF. The CDR3 bases are TGCAGCGTTGATGGCGGGAGAGCCTTCTTGTACAATGAGCAGTTCTTC.

This chain joins TRBV19 and TRBJ2-4; D perhaps matches TRBD2 (6 bases). V was pared by 1 base and J by 11 bases, with 18 bases between. This CDR3 is 15 amino acids long. Germline CDR1 is LNHDA and CDR2 is SQIVND (reference sequence). The CDR3 is CASSIGYGGDFVQYF. In nucleotides, the CDR3 is TGTGCCAGTAGTATAGGGTACGGGGGTGACTTCGTTCAGTACTTC. The entire variable domain, with the rest obtained from reference TRBV19 and TRBJ2-4, is as follows: DGGITQSPKYLFRKEGQNVTLSCEQNLNHDAMYWYRQDPGQGLRLIYYSQIVNDFQKGDIAEGYSVSREKKESFPLTVTSAQKNPTAFYLCASSIGYGGDFVQYFGAGTRLSVL.

The chain joins TRBV5-1 to TRBJ1-1, with D maybe TRBD1 (6 bases). CDR1 is SGHRS, CDR2 YFSETQ, per germline. The CDR3 is made up of 16 amino acids. V lost 4 bases and J 11 bases, leaving 27 bases between the germline ends. CDR3 sequence (DNA): TGCGCCAGCAGCCGGACGCCCCTTACAGGGACGGTGTTGGCTTTCTTT. As protein: CASSRTPLTGTVLAFF.

The V call is TRBV9, the J call TRBJ2-3; D possibly corresponds to TRBD2 (7 bases). There are 15 residues in the CDR3. The germline CDR1 and CDR2 sequences are SGDLS and YYNGEE. V dropped 6 bases and J dropped 2 bases, with 16 bases sitting between them. Here the CDR3 DNA reads TGTGCCAGCACCAGAGGGAGGGGGGACACAGATACGCAGTATTTT. Protein product: CASTRGRGDTDTQYF.

The chain couples TRBV2 to TRBJ2-5, with 9 nucleotides matching TRBD2. Germline V lookup: CDR1 SNHLY, CDR2 FYNNEI. Losses at the gene ends were 3 bases for V and 5 bases for J; bases not matched to a gene: 7. This CDR3 is built from 15 residues. The CDR3: CASSEGAGGGETQYF. The CDR3 region has the DNA TGTGCCAGCAGTGAGGGAGCGGGAGGCGGGGAGACCCAGTACTTC.

V and J are TRBV29-1 and TRBJ2-1, with 7 nucleotides matching TRBD2. V lost 2 bases to trimming and J lost 7 bases; unmatched junction nucleotides: 5. Germline loops: CDR1 SQVTM, CDR2 ANQGSEA. This CDR3 comprises 13 residues. The CDR3 sequence is CSVERAGINEQFF. CDR3 nucleotides: TGCAGCGTTGAACGAGCGGGGATAAATGAGCAGTTCTTC.

The V call is TRBV18, the J call TRBJ2-3; D not resolved. V lost 3 bases and J 1 base, leaving 8 bases between the germline ends. The CDR3 length is 14 residues. From germline, CDR1 is KGHSH and CDR2 LQKENI. CDR3 nucleotides: TGTGCCAGCTCACCGAACTACGGCACAGATACGCAGTATTTT. Translating gives CASSPNYGTDTQYF.

This chain uses TRBV27 with TRBJ2-7; 12 bases line up with TRBD2. The ends lost 5 bases at V and 0 bases at J; junction bases unmatched: 8. This CDR3 spans 17 amino acids. Germline values: CDR1 MNHEY, CDR2 SMNVEV (reference sequence). This CDR3 is CASSRGTSGRSSYEQYF. The CDR3 DNA follows: TGTGCCAGCAGTCGGGGGACTAGCGGGCGTTCCTCCTACGAGCAGTACTTC.

This clone has more than one count but fewer than ten. The chain has TRBV6-1 and TRBJ1-5; 8 nucleotides agree with TRBD1. V dropped 6 bases and J dropped 5; count of bases not matched to a gene: 3. This CDR3 spans 13 amino acids. CDR1 and CDR2 from the germline V gene are MNHNS and SASEGT. The CDR3 loop reads CASRTGDYQPQHF. Here the CDR3 DNA reads TGTGCCAGCAGGACAGGGGATTATCAGCCCCAGCATTTT.

CDR3 sequence reads: CASSLGRLAGRETQYF. CDR3 DNA: TGTGCCAGCAGCTTAGGAAGACTAGCGGGGAGGGAGACCCAGTACTTC. The gene calls are TRBV7-8 and TRBJ2-5; 11 nucleotides agree with TRBD2. This CDR3 spans 16 amino acids. CDR1 and CDR2 (germline): SGHVS, FQNEAQ. Trimming removed 1 base from V and 5 bases from J; junction bases left unmatched: 6.

The V gene is TRBV7-6, the J gene TRBJ2-5, with TRBD1 identical over 7 bases. The trim removed 4 bases at V and 3 bases at J, leaving 11 bases unmatched. Germline V CDR1 and CDR2: SGHVS, FNYEAQ. The CDR3 is made up of 16 amino acids. The CDR3 loop is CASSSGTAVGKETQYF. The CDR3 DNA sequence: TGTGCCAGCAGCTCCGGGACAGCCGTAGGGAAAGAGACCCAGTACTTC.

V and J are TRBV7-9 and TRBJ2-2, with TRBD1 matching 10 bases. Germline trimming cut 5 bases from V and 6 bases from J; bases unmatched to any gene: 9. This CDR3 spans 16 amino acids. Looked up from germline, CDR1 is SEHNR and CDR2 is FQNEAQ (reference sequence). The CDR3 loop is CASSLLTGTGAGELFF. The CDR3 DNA sequence: TGTGCCAGCAGCCTCCTCACAGGGACAGGGGCCGGGGAGCTGTTTTTT.

J is TRBJ2-2 and V is TRBV19, with D hard to call. Germline V gene lookup returns CDR1 LNHDA and CDR2 SQIVND (reference sequence). There are 15 residues in the CDR3. Trimming pared 0 bases from V and 9 bases from J, leaving 14 bases between. In nucleotides, the CDR3 is TGTGCCAGTAGTATAGAATGGCGGTCTTGGAGGGAGCTGTTTTTT. This translates into CASSIEWRSWRELFF.

This chain uses TRBV7-9 with TRBJ2-3; perhaps TRBD1 as D (5 bases). Trimming cost V 8 bases and J 0 bases, with 15 bases left between them. CDR3 size: 15 residues. In germline, CDR1 is SEHNR, CDR2 FQNEAQ (reference sequence). In DNA form, the CDR3 reads TGTGCCAGCCACTCAAGGGCAGGGAGCACAGATACGCAGTATTTT. It codes for CASHSRAGSTDTQYF.

On this clone itself: This may come from a read error, since a much larger clone is one base off. This CDR3 is also generated by other DNA sequences in the sample. The chain couples TRBV7-3 to TRBJ1-6; D gene ambiguous. The CDR3 runs 14 residues. Germline V gene sequence: CDR1 SGHTA, CDR2 FQGTGA. CDR3 in amino acids: CASSLRGVDSPLHF. The DNA for the CDR3 is TGTGCCAGCAGCTTACGGGGTGTTGATTCACCTCTCCACTTT.

The chain couples TRBV29-1 to TRBJ2-7; TRBD1 aligns across 10 bases. Germline V gene lookup returns CDR1 SQVTM and CDR2 ANQGSEA. This CDR3 is 15 amino acids long. J gave up 5 bases and V 4 bases, and 11 bases lay outside the gene matches. DNA for the CDR3: TGCAGCGTTGGAACCAGACAGGGGGCGATCCACGAGCAGTACTTC. Translating gives CSVGTRQGAIHEQYF.